This T cell receptor beta chain was identified during a study of T cell repertoires in cytomegalovirus infection. This clonotype has more than one count but fewer than ten. The junction does not match germline at one end; this may be a read error. Germline V gives CDR1 MGHRA, CDR2 YSYEKL. The CDR3 consists of 15 residues. TCRdb used MiXCR to reprocess the reads, holding one entry per CDR3 protein. The sample includes 150,000 to 200,000 distinct CDR3 sequences, roughly a fifth of them seen just once. This TCR was recovered from a human donor in good health (CMV status not recorded). Some clones in this sample may be carry-over from other donors' samples. The V gene is TRBV4-1, the J gene TRBJ2-1, with 12 bases identical to TRBD2. The source material was PBMCs. The CDR3 sequence is CASSQPSGGANEQFF. For the CDR3, the DNA is TGTGCCAGCAGCCAGCCTAGCGGGGGGGCGAATGAGCAGTTCTTC.